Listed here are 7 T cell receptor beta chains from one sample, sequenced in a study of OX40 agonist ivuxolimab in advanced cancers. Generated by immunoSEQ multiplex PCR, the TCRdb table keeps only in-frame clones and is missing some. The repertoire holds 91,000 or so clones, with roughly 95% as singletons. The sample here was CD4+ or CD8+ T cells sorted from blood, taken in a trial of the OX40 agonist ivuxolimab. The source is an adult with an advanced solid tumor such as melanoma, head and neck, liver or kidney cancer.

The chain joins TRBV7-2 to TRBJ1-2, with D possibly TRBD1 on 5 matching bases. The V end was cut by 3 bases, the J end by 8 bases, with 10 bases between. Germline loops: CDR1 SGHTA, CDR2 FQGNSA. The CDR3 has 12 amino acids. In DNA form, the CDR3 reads TGTGCCAGCAGCTTTCAGGGCCGGGGCTACACCTTC. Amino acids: CASSFQGRGYTF.

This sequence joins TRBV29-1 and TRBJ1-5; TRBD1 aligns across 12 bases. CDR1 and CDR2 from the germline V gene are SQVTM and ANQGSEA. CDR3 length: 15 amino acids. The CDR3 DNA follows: TGCAGTTACAGCAGGGGGACAGGGGGCGGGCAGCCCCAGCATTTT. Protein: CSYSRGTGGGQPQHF.

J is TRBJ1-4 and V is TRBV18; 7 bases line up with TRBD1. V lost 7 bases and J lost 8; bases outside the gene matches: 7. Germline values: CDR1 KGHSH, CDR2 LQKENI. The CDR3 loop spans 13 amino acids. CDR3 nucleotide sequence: TGTGCCAGCTTTACCGGGACAGACGAAAAACTGTTTTTT. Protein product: CASFTGTDEKLFF.

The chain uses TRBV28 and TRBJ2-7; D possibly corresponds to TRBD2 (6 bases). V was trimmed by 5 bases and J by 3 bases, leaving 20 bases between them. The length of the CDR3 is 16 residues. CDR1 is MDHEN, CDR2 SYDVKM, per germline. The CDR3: CASSLTGTSLNYEQYF. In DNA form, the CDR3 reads TGTGCCAGCAGTCTAACCGGGACTTCCTTAAACTACGAGCAGTACTTC.

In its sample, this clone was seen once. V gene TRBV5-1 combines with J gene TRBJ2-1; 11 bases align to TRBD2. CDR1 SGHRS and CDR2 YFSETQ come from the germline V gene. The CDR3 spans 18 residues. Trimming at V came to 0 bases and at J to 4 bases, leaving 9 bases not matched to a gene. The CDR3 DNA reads TGCGCCAGCAGCTTGGTGCGCCCCTCTAGCGGGGGGTACAATGAGCAGTTCTTC. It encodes CASSLVRPSSGGYNEQFF.

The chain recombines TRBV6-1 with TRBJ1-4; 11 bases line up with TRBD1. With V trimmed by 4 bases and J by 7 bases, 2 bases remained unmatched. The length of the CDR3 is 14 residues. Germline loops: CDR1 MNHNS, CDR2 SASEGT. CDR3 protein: CASSVGQGGEKLFF. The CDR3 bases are TGTGCCAGCAGTGTGGGACAGGGGGGTGAAAAACTGTTTTTT.

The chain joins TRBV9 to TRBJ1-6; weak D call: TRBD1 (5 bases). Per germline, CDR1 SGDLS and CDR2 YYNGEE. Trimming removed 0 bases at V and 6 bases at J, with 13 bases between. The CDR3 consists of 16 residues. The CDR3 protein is CASSVGLRGVNSPLHF. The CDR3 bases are TGTGCCAGCAGCGTAGGTCTACGAGGGGTTAATTCACCCCTCCACTTT.